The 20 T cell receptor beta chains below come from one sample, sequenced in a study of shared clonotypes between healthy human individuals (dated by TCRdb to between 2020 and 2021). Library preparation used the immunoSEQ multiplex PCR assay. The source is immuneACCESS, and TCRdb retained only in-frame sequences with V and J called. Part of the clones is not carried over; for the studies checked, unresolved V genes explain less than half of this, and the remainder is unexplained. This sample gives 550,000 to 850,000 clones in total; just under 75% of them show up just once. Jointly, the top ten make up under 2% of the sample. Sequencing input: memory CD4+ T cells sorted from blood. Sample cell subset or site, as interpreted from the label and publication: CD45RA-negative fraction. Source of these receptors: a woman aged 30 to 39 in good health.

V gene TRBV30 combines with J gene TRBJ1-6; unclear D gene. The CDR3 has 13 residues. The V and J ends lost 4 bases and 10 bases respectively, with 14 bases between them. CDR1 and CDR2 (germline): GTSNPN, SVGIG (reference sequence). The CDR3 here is CAWKFKGFSPLHF. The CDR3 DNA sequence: TGTGCCTGGAAGTTCAAGGGTTTCTCACCCCTCCACTTT.

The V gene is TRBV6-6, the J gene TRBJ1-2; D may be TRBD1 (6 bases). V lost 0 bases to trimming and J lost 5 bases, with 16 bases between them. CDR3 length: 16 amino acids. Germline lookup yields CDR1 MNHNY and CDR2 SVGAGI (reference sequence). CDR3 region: CASSYSKVAGAYGYTF. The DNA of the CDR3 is TGTGCCAGCAGTTACTCGAAGGTGGCAGGGGCATATGGCTACACCTTC.

The CDR3 here is CASGLVLGSVTEAFF. CDR3 in DNA: TGTGCTAGTGGTTTGGTTCTCGGGAGCGTGACTGAAGCTTTCTTT. The rearrangement uses TRBV12-5 and TRBJ1-1; D remains ambiguous. Per the germline V gene, CDR1 is LGHNT and CDR2 is FRNRAP. The CDR3 consists of 15 residues. The ends were cut back, 0 bases at V and 5 bases at J, with 13 bases in the middle.

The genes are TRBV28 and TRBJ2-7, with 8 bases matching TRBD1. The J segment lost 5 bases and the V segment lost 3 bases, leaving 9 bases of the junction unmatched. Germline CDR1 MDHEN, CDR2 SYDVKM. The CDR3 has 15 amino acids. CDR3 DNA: TGTGCCAGCAGTTTCCCCGGGGCAGGGGGCGACGAGCAGTACTTC. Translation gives CASSFPGAGGDEQYF.

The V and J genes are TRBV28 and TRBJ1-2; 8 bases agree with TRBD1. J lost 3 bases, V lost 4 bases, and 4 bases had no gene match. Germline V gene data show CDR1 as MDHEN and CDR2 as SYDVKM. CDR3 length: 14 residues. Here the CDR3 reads CASSSDRGYYGYTF. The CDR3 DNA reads TGTGCCAGCAGTTCAGACAGGGGTTACTATGGCTACACCTTC.

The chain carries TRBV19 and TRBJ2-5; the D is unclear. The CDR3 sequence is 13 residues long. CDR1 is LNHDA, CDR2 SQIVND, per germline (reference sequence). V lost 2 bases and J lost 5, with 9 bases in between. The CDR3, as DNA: TGTGCCAGTAGTATATGGGCGAGGGAGACCCAGTACTTC. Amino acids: CASSIWARETQYF.

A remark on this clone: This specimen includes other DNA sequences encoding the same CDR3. DNA of the CDR3: TGTGCCAGCAGTGTTCGCGAAAAACTGTTTTTT. Protein product: CASSVREKLFF. The chain is built from TRBV6-1 and TRBJ1-4; no clear D gene. Trimming removed 4 bases from V and 8 bases from J, with 5 bases in between. CDR1 and CDR2 (germline): MNHNS, SASEGT. CDR3 length: 11 amino acids.

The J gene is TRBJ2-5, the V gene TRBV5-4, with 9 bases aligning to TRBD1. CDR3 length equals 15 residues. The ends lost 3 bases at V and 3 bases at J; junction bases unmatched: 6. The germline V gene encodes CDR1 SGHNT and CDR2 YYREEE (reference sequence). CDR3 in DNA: TGTGCCAGCAGCTCCGGGACAGGGATTAAAGAGACCCAGTACTTC. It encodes CASSSGTGIKETQYF.

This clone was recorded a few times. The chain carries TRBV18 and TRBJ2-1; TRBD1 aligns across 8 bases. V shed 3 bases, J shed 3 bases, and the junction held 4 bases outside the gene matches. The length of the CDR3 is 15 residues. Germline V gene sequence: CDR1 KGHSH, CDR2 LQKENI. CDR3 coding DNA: TGTGCCAGCTCACCCCCAGGACAGGGCTACAATGAGCAGTTCTTC. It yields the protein CASSPPGQGYNEQFF.

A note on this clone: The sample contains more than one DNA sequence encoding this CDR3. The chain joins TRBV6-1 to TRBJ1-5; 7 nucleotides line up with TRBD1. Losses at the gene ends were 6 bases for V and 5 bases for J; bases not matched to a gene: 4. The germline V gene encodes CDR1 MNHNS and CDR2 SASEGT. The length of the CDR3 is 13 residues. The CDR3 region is CASRGQLDQPQHF. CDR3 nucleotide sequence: TGTGCCAGCAGGGGACAGTTGGATCAGCCCCAGCATTTT.

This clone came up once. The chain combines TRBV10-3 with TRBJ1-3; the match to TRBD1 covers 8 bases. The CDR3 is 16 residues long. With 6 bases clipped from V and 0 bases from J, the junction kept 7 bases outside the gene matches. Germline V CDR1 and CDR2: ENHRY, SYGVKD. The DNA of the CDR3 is TGTGCCATCAGCTCTACACAGGGGGTCTCTGGAAACACCATATATTTT. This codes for CAISSTQGVSGNTIYF.

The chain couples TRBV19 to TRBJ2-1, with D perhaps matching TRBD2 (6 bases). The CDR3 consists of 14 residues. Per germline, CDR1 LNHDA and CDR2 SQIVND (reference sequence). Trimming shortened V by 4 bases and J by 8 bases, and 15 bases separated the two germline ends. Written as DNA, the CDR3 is TGTGCCAGTAGTAATCGGGGGAGGTTCGATGAGCAGTTCTTC. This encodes CASSNRGRFDEQFF.

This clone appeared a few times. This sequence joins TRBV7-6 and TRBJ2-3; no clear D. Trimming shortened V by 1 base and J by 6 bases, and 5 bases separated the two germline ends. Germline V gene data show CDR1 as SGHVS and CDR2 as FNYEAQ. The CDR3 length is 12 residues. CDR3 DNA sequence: TGTGCCAGCAGCTTAGGAAGGGATACGCAGTATTTT. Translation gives CASSLGRDTQYF.

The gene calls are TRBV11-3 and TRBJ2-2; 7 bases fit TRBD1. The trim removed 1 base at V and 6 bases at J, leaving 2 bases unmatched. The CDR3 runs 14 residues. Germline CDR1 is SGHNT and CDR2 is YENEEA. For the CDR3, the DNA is TGTGCCAGCAGCTTAGTCACAGGGGCCGGGGAGCTGTTTTTT. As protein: CASSLVTGAGELFF.

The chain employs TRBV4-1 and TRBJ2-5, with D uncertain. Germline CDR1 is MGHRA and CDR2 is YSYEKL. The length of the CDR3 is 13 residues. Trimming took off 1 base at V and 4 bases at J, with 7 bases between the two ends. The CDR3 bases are TGCGCCAGCAGCCAAGGGCCGTTAGAGACCCAGTACTTC. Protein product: CASSQGPLETQYF.

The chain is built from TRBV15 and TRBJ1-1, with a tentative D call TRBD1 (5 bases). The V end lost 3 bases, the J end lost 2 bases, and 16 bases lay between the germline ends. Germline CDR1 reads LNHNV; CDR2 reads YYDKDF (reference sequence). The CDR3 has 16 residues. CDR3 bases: TGTGCCACCAGCAGGGGGAGGGGAAAGGGAAACACTGAAGCTTTCTTT. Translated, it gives CATSRGRGKGNTEAFF. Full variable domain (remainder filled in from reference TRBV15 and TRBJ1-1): DAMVIQNPRYQVTQFGKPVTLSCSQTLNHNVMYWYQQKSSQAPKLLFHYYDKDFNNEADTPDNFQSRRPNTSFCFLDIRSPGLGDTAMYLCATSRGRGKGNTEAFFGQGTRLTVV.

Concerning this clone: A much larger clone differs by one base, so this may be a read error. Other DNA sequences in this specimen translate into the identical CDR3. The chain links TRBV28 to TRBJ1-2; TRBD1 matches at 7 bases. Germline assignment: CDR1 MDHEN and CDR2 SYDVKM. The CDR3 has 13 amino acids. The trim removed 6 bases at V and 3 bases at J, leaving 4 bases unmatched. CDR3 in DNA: TGTGCCAGCAGCCCCGGGACAGACTATGGCTACACCTTC. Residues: CASSPGTDYGYTF.

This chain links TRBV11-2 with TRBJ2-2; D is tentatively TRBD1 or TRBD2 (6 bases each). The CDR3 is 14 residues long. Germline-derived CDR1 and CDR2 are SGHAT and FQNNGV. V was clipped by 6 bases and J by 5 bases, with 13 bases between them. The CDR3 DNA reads TGTGCCAGCAGGCCCGGAGGGGGGACCGGGGAGCTGTTTTTT. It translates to CASRPGGGTGELFF.

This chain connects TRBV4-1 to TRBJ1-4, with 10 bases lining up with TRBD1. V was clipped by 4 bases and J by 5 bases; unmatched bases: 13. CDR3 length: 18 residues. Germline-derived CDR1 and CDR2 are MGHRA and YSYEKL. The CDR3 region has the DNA TGCGCCAGCAGCCGGCTCGGGACAGGGGATTTGCGAAATGAAAAACTGTTTTTT. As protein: CASSRLGTGDLRNEKLFF.

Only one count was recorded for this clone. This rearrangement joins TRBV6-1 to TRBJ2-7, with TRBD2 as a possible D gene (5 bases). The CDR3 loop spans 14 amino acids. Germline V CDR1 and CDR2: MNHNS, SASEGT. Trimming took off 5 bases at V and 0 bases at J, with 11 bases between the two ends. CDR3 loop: CASSFQADSYEQYF. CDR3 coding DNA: TGTGCCAGCAGTTTTCAAGCGGACTCCTACGAGCAGTACTTC.